One and the same sample provided the 5 T cell receptor beta chains below, sequenced in a study of cytomegalovirus exposure and HLA in healthy donors. Vbeta (60) and Jbeta (13) primers were used in the PCR. The assay was immunoSEQ multiplex PCR, and TCRdb's table has in-frame clones only and misses some. The repertoire holds fewer than 95,000 clones, with approximately 57% as singletons. The sequenced material came from PBMCs. Receptors were obtained from a woman between 25 and 40 years old in good health and CMV-seronegative.

The chain is built from TRBV6-6 and TRBJ1-5; tentatively, D is TRBD1 (5 bases). Deletions cut 6 bases from V and 5 bases from J, with 8 bases between. CDR3 length: 12 residues. Looked up from germline, CDR1 is MNHNY and CDR2 is SVGAGI (reference sequence). DNA for the CDR3: TGTGCCAGCAGGGGGGGGGATCAGCCCCAGCATTTT. Translation gives CASRGGDQPQHF.

This clone was seen once. The chain combines TRBV2 with TRBJ1-4, with a possible D match to TRBD1 (5 bases). Trimming removed 7 bases at V and 4 bases at J, with 19 bases between. Germline V gives CDR1 SNHLY, CDR2 FYNNEI. This CDR3 comprises 16 residues. CDR3 coding DNA: TGTGCCAGCACTTCCTTGGGGGAGGGTTTTAATGAAAAACTGTTTTTT. Translation gives CASTSLGEGFNEKLFF.

V usage is TRBV5-1 and J usage is TRBJ1-4; TRBD1 agrees at 8 bases. This CDR3 spans 14 amino acids. V gave up 4 bases and J gave up 8 bases; unmatched junction bases: 7. Germline V gives CDR1 SGHRS, CDR2 YFSETQ. DNA of the CDR3: TGCGCCAGCAGCCAGGGGGCAGAGGAAGAAAAACTGTTTTTT. It encodes CASSQGAEEEKLFF.

V gene TRBV28 combines with J gene TRBJ2-5; TRBD1 matches at 8 bases. The CDR3 consists of 14 residues. CDR1 MDHEN and CDR2 SYDVKM come from the germline V gene. After removal of 4 bases from V and 3 bases from J, the junction contained 4 bases not matched to a gene. CDR3 nucleotide sequence: TGTGCCAGCAGTTCCCCGGACAGGGAAGAGACCCAGTACTTC. Its translation is CASSSPDREETQYF. Full variable domain (remainder filled in from reference TRBV28 and TRBJ2-5): DVKVTQSSRYLVKRTGEKVFLECVQDMDHENMFWYRQDPGLGLRLIYFSYDVKMKEKGDIPEGYSVSREKKERFSLILESASTNQTSMYLCASSSPDREETQYFGPGTRLLVL.

The chain employs TRBV14 and TRBJ1-2; no clear D gene. The CDR3 has 15 amino acids. In germline, CDR1 is SGHDN, CDR2 FVKESK. Trimming removed 0 bases from V and 8 bases from J, with 16 bases in between. CDR3 coding DNA: TGTGCCAGCAGCCAAGATAGGATCGGGAACGGCGGCTACACCTTC. Protein sequence: CASSQDRIGNGGYTF.